The present T cell receptor beta chain was sequenced within a study of T cell responses to AZD1222 COVID-19 vaccine. Produced via immunoSEQ multiplex PCR; TCRdb's table is partial and in-frame only. The sample gives 120,000 or so clones, around 87% of which show up once; 1.2% is in the top ten. CDR3 length: 16 amino acids. Germline CDR1 LGHNA, CDR2 YSLEER. Trimming at V came to 0 bases and at J to 10 bases, leaving 14 bases not matched to a gene. The sequencing here drew on peripheral blood, taken on day 0 of AZD1222 vaccination. This chain uses TRBV4-3 with TRBJ1-1, with 7 bases that match TRBD1. This TCR was sampled from an adult in good health. The CDR3 loop reads CASSQDAFTGAKGAFF. The CDR3 DNA sequence: TGCGCCAGCAGCCAAGATGCTTTTACAGGGGCGAAAGGAGCTTTCTTT.